This T cell receptor (beta chain) appears in the sequencing data of a study of PD-1 blockade in classical Hodgkin lymphoma (dated by TCRdb to about 2020). With regard to the full study: Nivolumab dosing was 3 mg/kg intravenously every 2 weeks, continuing until either disease progression or unacceptable toxicity. To define a peripheral blood immune signature of response to PD-1 blockade in classical Hodgkin lymphoma, the study combined TCR beta sequencing with CyTOF. What the authors observed across the whole study: The study was restricted to a single clinical trial cohort, and the causes of repertoire differences, possibly disease activity or prior therapy, were left undefined. Lower diversity was observed in patients in whom nivolumab was started less than 1 year after ASCT, and these patients were excluded from later analyses so that confounding by immune reconstitution would be avoided. Baseline TCR diversity was reported as lower in newly diagnosed patients than in healthy donors, and lower still in relapsed/refractory patients. Trial patients with a complete response had baseline diversity similar to that of newly diagnosed patients, while partial responders and progressors had significantly lower diversity. A significant rise by C4D1 was seen in CD4+ but not CD8+ TCR diversity (p=0.0027 vs p=0.16), with the rise being most apparent in complete responders (p=0.02).

The Qiagen DNeasy kit was used to extract genomic DNA from unsorted PBMCs and from the negatively selected CD4+ and CD8+ fractions. TCR beta CDR3 regions were amplified by immunoSEQ multiplex PCR using primers annealing to V and J segments. A synthetic immune receptor repertoire was used to minimize amplification bias, and any remaining bias was removed computationally after sequencing. Under the source paper's analysis protocol: Custom Python scripts were used to quantify repertoire diversity as the Shannon entropy index. Unsorted, CD4+ and CD8+ repertoires were examined separately, except in combined analyses, for which CD4+ and CD8+ sequences were merged in silico. Clonal expansion was defined as at least a 2-fold frequency increase after treatment relative to C1D1, with a pseudocount of 0.5 for undetected baseline clones. Clones with 0 or 1 copy at C1D1 were defined as singleton clones, while clones with 2 or more copies were defined as non-singleton clones. Clones expanded in unsorted samples were labelled as CD4+, CD8+ or unknown by matching protein sequences in sorted samples from the same patient. Wilcoxon tests on paired samples were used to test changes in diversity from C1D1 to C4D1. In TCRdb, the immuneACCESS table is reduced to in-frame sequences with V and J assigned. These tables do not hold every clone; where another copy was compared, an unresolved V gene accounts for under half, and the others remain unexplained. The V and J calls and the clone size are those of that table, but D and trimming were determined from the DNA. Here the sample has 130,000 to 150,000 clones; around 84% occur a single time. The ten largest account for roughly 9.2% of the sample.

V is reduced by 4 bases and J by 0 bases, leaving a spacing of 10 bases between them. CDR3 length: 15 amino acids, cysteine to phenylalanine. The CDR3 DNA has 45 bases and is translated from base 1. From a lookup of the germline V gene (reference sequence), CDR1 and CDR2 are MNHEY and SMNVEV. A word on this clone: What this receptor recognizes is not known. Per-base qualities were not stored, and no clone one base away is much larger.

This specimen's time point label, interpreted: cycle 2 day 1 (C2D1) of nivolumab. Every trial patient had relapsed after autologous stem cell transplantation, and cohorts A, B and C differed in prior brentuximab vedotin exposure. The trial cohort comprised about 60 patients with relapsed/refractory classical Hodgkin lymphoma whose best overall responses were complete response, partial response or progressive disease. Trial patients were treated with single-agent nivolumab in the multi-cohort phase II CheckMate 205 trial. An independent review committee assessed best overall response by applying the 2007 International Working Group response criteria. Trial PBMCs were collected immediately before nivolumab initiation (C1D1) and during therapy at cycle 2 day 1 and cycle 4 day 1. Peripheral blood was collected in 8 mL Vacutainer Cell Preparation Tubes, from which PBMCs were isolated by centrifugation and then cryopreserved.

The sequence derives from a human donor with classical Hodgkin lymphoma. The sequenced sample was peripheral blood mononuclear cells (PBMCs), obtained before the second cycle of nivolumab. The rearranged chain carries TRBV27 and TRBJ1-5; the D region possibly corresponds to TRBD1 (5 bases align). The encoded CDR3 is CASSWGGNSNQPQHF. The nucleotides read TGTGCCAGCAGTTGGGGGGGGAATAGCAATCAGCCCCAGCATTTT.